This entry lists 20 T cell receptor beta chains sequenced from one sample in a study of siplizumab effects on memory and regulatory T cells. Sequenced by immunoSEQ multiplex PCR; TCRdb stores in-frame clones only, minus some. Of 95,000 to 100,000 clones in the sample, 80% to 95% were seen once. The sample comprised non-Treg CD4+ T cells sorted from blood. The receptor set was obtained from a human donor in good health.

The chain has TRBV7-6 and TRBJ2-2, with D hard to call. The CDR3 has 12 amino acids. Trimming cost V 2 bases and J 9 bases, with 7 bases left between them. CDR1 is SGHVS and CDR2 is FNYEAQ in the germline V gene. CDR3 sequence reads: CASSLSRRELFF. Here the CDR3 DNA reads TGTGCCAGCAGCTTAAGTCGGAGGGAGCTGTTTTTT. Looking up the rest from reference TRBV7-6 and TRBJ2-2 gives the full variable domain: GAGVSQSPRYKVTKRGQDVALRCDPISGHVSLYWYRQALGQGPEFLTYFNYEAQQDKSGLPNDRFSAERPEGSISTLTIQRTEQRDSAMYRCASSLSRRELFFGEGSRLTVL.

The rearrangement joins TRBV6-6 to TRBJ2-3; D may be TRBD2 (5 bases). Germline V gene data show CDR1 as MNHNY and CDR2 as SVGAGI (reference sequence). V gave up 5 bases and J gave up 3 bases, with 15 bases separating them. The CDR3 is 15 amino acids. CDR3 in amino acids: CASSPGSLTTDTQYF. DNA of the CDR3: TGTGCCAGCAGTCCGGGATCCCTTACGACAGATACGCAGTATTTT.

The V and J genes are TRBV4-3 and TRBJ2-2; 7 positions agree with TRBD1. The CDR3 is made up of 15 amino acids. Germline values: CDR1 LGHNA, CDR2 YSLEER. The V gene end was trimmed by 7 bases and the J gene end by 0 bases; junction bases not matched to a gene: 5. CDR3 DNA sequence: TGCGCCAGCACTCCGGGACAGCCGAACACCGGGGAGCTGTTTTTT. It encodes CASTPGQPNTGELFF.

The V gene is TRBV6-5, the J gene TRBJ1-1; the D gene is possibly TRBD1 (6 bases). This CDR3 spans 13 amino acids. Per germline, CDR1 MNHEY and CDR2 SVGAGI. With 6 bases removed from V and 0 bases from J, the gap between germline ends came to 8 bases. CDR3 nucleotides: TGTGCCAGCAGAGACAGGTTGAACACTGAAGCTTTCTTT. Translated: CASRDRLNTEAFF.

The chain recombines TRBV9 with TRBJ2-7; D is possibly TRBD1 or TRBD2 (5 bases each). CDR3 length: 13 residues. V gave up 0 bases and J gave up 7 bases, with 11 bases separating them. Germline V gene lookup returns CDR1 SGDLS and CDR2 YYNGEE. As DNA, the CDR3 is TGTGCCAGCAGCGTAGGGTCGAGGGGTGAGCAGTACTTC. Translating gives CASSVGSRGEQYF.

V is TRBV7-3 and J is TRBJ2-1; 7 bases are a match to TRBD2. Trimming at V came to 2 bases and at J to 4 bases, leaving 2 bases not matched to a gene. Germline CDR1 and CDR2: SGHTA and FQGTGA. This CDR3 is built from 14 residues. CDR3 sequence reads: CASSLGREYNEQFF. The CDR3 DNA reads TGTGCCAGCAGCTTAGGGCGGGAGTACAATGAGCAGTTCTTC.

The rearrangement uses TRBV5-1 and TRBJ1-2; 8 nucleotides match TRBD1. CDR1 and CDR2 from the germline V gene are SGHRS and YFSETQ. CDR3 length equals 14 residues. V trimming: 4 bases; J trimming: 6 bases; junction bases outside the gene matches: 8. CDR3 protein: CASSPQPGGDGYTF. The CDR3 DNA is TGCGCCAGCAGCCCGCAACCAGGGGGCGATGGCTACACCTTC.

This chain joins TRBV4-3 and TRBJ2-1; possibly TRBD2 for D (6 bases). The V end was cut by 0 bases, the J end by 4 bases, with 19 bases between. The CDR3 is made up of 18 amino acids. Germline lookup yields CDR1 LGHNA and CDR2 YSLEER. The CDR3 sequence: CASSQEMGGRGKYNEQFF. The DNA of the CDR3 is TGCGCCAGCAGCCAAGAAATGGGCGGTCGGGGGAAGTACAATGAGCAGTTCTTC.

V gene TRBV6-5 combines with J gene TRBJ2-3; 11 nucleotides agree with TRBD2. V was clipped by 6 bases and J by 4 bases; unmatched bases: 3. Germline V lookup: CDR1 MNHEY, CDR2 SVGAGI. This CDR3 is 14 amino acids long. CDR3 nucleotide sequence: TGTGCCAGCAGACTAGCGGGAGTAGCAGATACGCAGTATTTT. Amino acids: CASRLAGVADTQYF.

The chain has TRBV7-2 and TRBJ1-4; possible D gene TRBD1, 6 bases. The CDR3 totals 15 residues. V lost 5 bases to trimming and J lost 1 base, with 11 bases between them. Germline CDR1 and CDR2: SGHTA and FQGNSA. The CDR3 DNA follows: TGTGCCAGCAGCCCTGGAGGGGGAACTAATGAAAAACTGTTTTTT. Protein sequence: CASSPGGGTNEKLFF.

This clone was recorded a few times. The J gene is TRBJ2-2, the V gene TRBV5-4; TRBD2 is a possible D gene (6 bases). Germline V gives CDR1 SGHNT, CDR2 YYREEE (reference sequence). This CDR3 has 14 residues. V was cut by 2 bases and J by 1 base, with 6 bases left in between. In DNA, the CDR3 is TGTGCCAGCAGCTTCGGGGGGAACACCGGGGAGCTGTTTTTT. This codes for CASSFGGNTGELFF.

The gene calls are TRBV13 and TRBJ2-2; 8 nucleotides line up with TRBD2. The CDR3 covers 17 residues. Germline CDR1 is PRHDT and CDR2 is FYEKMQ (reference sequence). Germline trimming cut 5 bases from V and 4 bases from J; bases unmatched to any gene: 12. CDR3 residues: CASSGPEGLGATGELFF. DNA for the CDR3: TGTGCCAGCAGCGGCCCAGAGGGACTAGGGGCCACCGGGGAGCTGTTTTTT.

This chain joins TRBV6-1 and TRBJ1-1; the D is unclear. V lost 1 base and J lost 5, with 8 bases in between. This CDR3 has 13 amino acids. Germline V gene sequence: CDR1 MNHNS, CDR2 SASEGT. The CDR3 spells CASSEVGRTEAFF. The CDR3 DNA reads TGTGCCAGCAGTGAAGTTGGGAGGACTGAAGCTTTCTTT.

For the CDR3, the DNA is TGTGCCAGCAGCCGTTACAGGACTTCCTACGAGCAGTACTTC. It is translated as CASSRYRTSYEQYF. This chain connects TRBV7-2 to TRBJ2-7, with D perhaps matching TRBD1 or TRBD2 (5 bases each). The length of the CDR3 is 14 residues. V was cut by 5 bases and J by 1 base, with 12 bases left in between. In germline, CDR1 is SGHTA, CDR2 FQGNSA.

The V and J genes are TRBV15 and TRBJ2-5, with D tentatively TRBD2 (5 bases). V gave up 1 base and J gave up 5 bases, with 14 bases separating them. The CDR3 consists of 15 residues. CDR1 is LNHNV and CDR2 is YYDKDF in the germline V gene (reference sequence). The CDR3 coding sequence is TGTGCCACCAGCAGAGCGGTGGGAGTCGTGGAGACCCAGTACTTC. It translates to CATSRAVGVVETQYF.

Concerning this clone itself: An end of the junction does not agree with germline; a read error may underlie this. The chain combines TRBV6-1 with TRBJ1-2, with D perhaps TRBD1 (5 bases). This CDR3 spans 11 amino acids. Germline CDR1 and CDR2: MNHNS and SASEGT. CDR3 sequence (DNA): TGTGCCAGCAGTGAAGTACCAGGGAAAGCCTTC. Residues: CASSEVPGKAF.

Worth noting for this clone: Relative to the germline gene, one junction end is altered; a read error may explain this. The gene calls are TRBV6-6 and TRBJ2-7; 9 nucleotides line up with TRBD1. Germline CDR1 MNHNY, CDR2 SVGAGI (reference sequence). CDR3 length: 16 amino acids. CDR3 amino acids: CASSDSPGQGSYEQYF. CDR3 DNA: TGTGCCAGCAGTGACTCGCCGGGACAGGGTTCCTACGAGCAGTACTTC.

V gene TRBV28 combines with J gene TRBJ2-7; weak D call: TRBD1 (6 bases). Germline V gene data show CDR1 as MDHEN and CDR2 as SYDVKM. The CDR3 contains 12 residues. Trimming cost V 6 bases and J 7 bases, with 13 bases left between them. CDR3: CASRTGRGEQYF. The CDR3 region has the DNA TGTGCCAGCAGGACAGGACGAGGGGAGCAGTACTTC. Filled out from reference TRBV28 and TRBJ2-7, the complete variable domain reads DVKVTQSSRYLVKRTGEKVFLECVQDMDHENMFWYRQDPGLGLRLIYFSYDVKMKEKGDIPEGYSVSREKKERFSLILESASTNQTSMYLCASRTGRGEQYFGPGTRLTVT.

The chain carries TRBV5-1 and TRBJ2-5, with unresolved D. Germline loops: CDR1 SGHRS, CDR2 YFSETQ. The CDR3 covers 14 residues. V was clipped by 4 bases and J by 2 bases, with 12 bases between them. The CDR3 reads CASSPVSVQETQYF. In nucleotides, the CDR3 is TGCGCCAGCAGCCCCGTTTCAGTACAAGAGACCCAGTACTTC.

This chain links TRBV28 with TRBJ2-2; no clear D gene. This CDR3 has 13 amino acids. V was trimmed by 7 bases and J by 2 bases, leaving 8 bases between them. Germline lookup yields CDR1 MDHEN and CDR2 SYDVKM. The chain's CDR3 is CASTRPNTGELFF. The CDR3, as DNA: TGTGCCAGCACCAGGCCTAACACCGGGGAGCTGTTTTTT.